Following are 18 T cell receptor beta chains from one sample sequenced in a study of regulatory T cells in long-lasting Graves disease. Time point given: persistent/refractory GD, antithyroid drugs over 5 years with positive TRAb. With RNA extracted from PBMCs as input, the TCR library was made. TCR beta libraries were built with iRepertoire HTBI primers and Arm-PCR of CDR3 regions. Each CDR3 protein gets one entry after TCRdb re-called the multiplex PCR reads with MiXCR. Seen here are 500,000 to 800,000 distinct CDR3 sequences, around 32% observed once, and the top ten hold 35% to 55%. The sequences come from peripheral blood mononuclear cells (PBMCs), collected when the disease was refractory, from a patient treated with antithyroid drugs. All receptors come from a female donor with Graves disease.

This clonotype was observed a few times. The gene calls are TRBV24-1 and TRBJ1-2; D remains unclear. The germline V gene has CDR1 KGHDR and CDR2 SFDVKD. Trimming removed 3 bases at V and 4 bases at J, with 8 bases between. The CDR3 consists of 13 residues. Written as DNA, the CDR3 is TGTGCCACCAGTGATGTCGTGGGCTATGGCTACACCTTC. Translated, it gives CATSDVVGYGYTF.

This clonotype was found a few times. The V gene is TRBV6-2 or TRBV6-3, the J gene TRBJ1-2; D may be TRBD1 (5 bases). The CDR3 contains 18 residues. Germline CDR1 is MNHEY and CDR2 is SVGEGT. The ends were cut back, 3 bases at V and 2 bases at J, with 22 bases in the middle. CDR3 sequence (DNA): TGTGCCAGCAGTTATCGGCGGGGCAGCCAAAAGAGCAACTATGGCTACACCTTC. It translates to CASSYRRGSQKSNYGYTF.

In its sample, this clonotype was seen a few times. DNA of the CDR3: TGTGCCACCAGTGATGCCGGGACCCCGAACACCGGGGAGCTGTTTTTT. It is translated as CATSDAGTPNTGELFF. The chain has TRBV24-1 and TRBJ2-2; D may match TRBD1 or TRBD2 (5 bases each). Germline V gives CDR1 KGHDR, CDR2 SFDVKD. The CDR3 extends over 16 amino acids. Trimming cost V 3 bases and J 0 bases, with 10 bases left between them.

This clonotype was detected only a few times. The genes are TRBV6-1 and TRBJ1-2, with 7 bases lining up with TRBD1. Germline lookup yields CDR1 MNHNS and CDR2 SASEGT. The CDR3 sequence is 13 residues long. The V and J ends lost 8 bases and 1 base, in that order; junction bases with no gene match: 4. CDR3 protein: CASLDRVNYGYTF. In nucleotides, the CDR3 is TGTGCCAGCCTTGACAGGGTTAACTATGGCTACACCTTC.

This clonotype was seen a handful of times. The gene calls are TRBV20-1 and TRBJ2-5; 8 bases line up with TRBD2. Losses at the gene ends were 0 bases for V and 2 bases for J; bases not matched to a gene: 5. The CDR3 runs 15 residues. Germline lookup yields CDR1 DFQATT and CDR2 SNEGSKA (reference sequence). The CDR3 loop is CSAREGLAGQETQYF. CDR3 in DNA: TGCAGTGCTAGAGAGGGTCTAGCGGGTCAAGAGACCCAGTACTTC.

This clonotype was counted only a few times. The chain carries TRBV5-1 and TRBJ1-2; perhaps TRBD1 as D (6 bases). The CDR3 totals 15 residues. Germline V gives CDR1 SGHRS, CDR2 YFSETQ. V was shortened by 4 bases and J by 0 bases, with 13 bases between the two germline ends. DNA of the CDR3: TGCGCCAGCAGCACGGAGACAGGAGCTAACTATGGCTACACCTTC. Encoded protein: CASSTETGANYGYTF.

This clonotype was observed a single time. This chain links TRBV12-3 or TRBV12-4 with TRBJ1-1; weak D call: TRBD1 (5 bases). Trimming took off 11 bases at V and 3 bases at J, with 22 bases between the two ends. This CDR3 region has 15 residues. CDR3 nucleotides: TGTGCCGGCATCCTAGGGCAGGGTATCGACACTGAAGCTTTCTTT. Amino acids: CAGILGQGIDTEAFF.

This clonotype was observed a single time. This chain links TRBV6-1 with TRBJ2-7, with D possibly matching TRBD2 (6 bases). This CDR3 contains 16 residues. With 1 base removed from V and 3 bases from J, the gap between germline ends came to 16 bases. The germline CDR1 and CDR2 sequences are MNHNS and SASEGT. Here the CDR3 reads CASSEGRDGGVYEQYF. The CDR3 DNA follows: TGTGCCAGCAGTGAAGGGAGGGACGGCGGCGTCTACGAGCAGTACTTC.

V and J are TRBV29-1 and TRBJ1-2; the D is unclear. The length of the CDR3 is 11 residues. Germline values: CDR1 SQVTM, CDR2 ANQGSEA. V was shortened by 3 bases and J by 6 bases, with 8 bases between the two germline ends. CDR3 in DNA: TGCAGCGTTGACGGGGTTGATGGCTACACCTTC. Translated, it gives CSVDGVDGYTF.

Only a few counts were recorded for this clonotype. The chain uses TRBV2 and TRBJ1-3; 10 nucleotides agree with TRBD1. The CDR3 covers 16 residues. Trimming took 10 bases from V and 2 from J; bases not matched to a gene: 11. CDR1 is SNHLY and CDR2 is FYNNEI in the germline V gene. CDR3 sequence (DNA): TGTGCCACTGAGACAGGGGGCTCTTTAGCTGGAAACACCATATATTTT. It encodes CATETGGSLAGNTIYF.

At least ten counts were recorded for this clonotype. The chain links TRBV12-3 or TRBV12-4 to TRBJ1-4; D is undetermined. The CDR3 sequence is 14 residues long. V was cut by 2 bases and J by 4 bases, with 8 bases left in between. The CDR3 region has the DNA TGTGCCAGCAGTTTATCCGGGGTTAATGAAAAACTGTTTTTT. Translation: CASSLSGVNEKLFF.

This clonotype was counted between two and nine times. CDR3 DNA: TGTGCCAGCAGCTTAGTTCTAGCCGGAGGAGAGGGCCACGAGCAGTACTTC. This gives the protein CASSLVLAGGEGHEQYF. The rearrangement links TRBV7-2 to TRBJ2-7; D may be TRBD2 (5 bases). Per the germline V gene, CDR1 is SGHTA and CDR2 is FQGNSA. The CDR3 runs 17 residues. V was clipped by 1 base and J by 5 bases, with 21 bases between them.

This chain joins TRBV7-9 and TRBJ2-7, with 7 bases fitting TRBD1. This CDR3 region has 13 residues. The trim removed 5 bases at V and 13 bases at J, leaving 14 bases unmatched. Germline V lookup: CDR1 SEHNR, CDR2 FQNEAQ (reference sequence). The CDR3 loop reads CASSRGQLKAPYF. For the CDR3, the DNA is TGTGCCAGCAGCAGGGGACAGCTGAAGGCCCCATACTTC.

A remark on this clonotype: A read error may be the cause here, since a much bigger clone is one base away. V is TRBV6-1 and J is TRBJ2-2; D might be TRBD2 (5 bases). This CDR3 is built from 10 residues. Germline V gives CDR1 MNHNS, CDR2 SASEGT. The ends were cut back, 8 bases at V and 7 bases at J, with 5 bases in the middle. The CDR3 reads CASEGGELFF. In DNA form, the CDR3 reads TGTGCCAGCGAGGGCGGGGAGCTGTTTTTT.

The gene calls are TRBV2 and TRBJ2-3; D possibly matches TRBD1 or TRBD2 (5 bases each). Per the germline V gene, CDR1 is SNHLY and CDR2 is FYNNEI. The CDR3 is 13 amino acids. V was clipped by 6 bases and J by 3 bases, with 10 bases between them. As DNA, the CDR3 is TGTGCCAGCAGCGGTGAGGGGACAGATACGCAGTATTTT. It specifies CASSGEGTDTQYF.

The chain recombines TRBV18 with TRBJ1-2; no reliable D call. Germline V lookup: CDR1 KGHSH, CDR2 LQKENI. V lost 3 bases and J lost 0, with 8 bases in between. The length of the CDR3 is 14 residues. The CDR3 nucleotides read TGTGCCAGCTCACCTCAGCCTTCTAACTATGGCTACACCTTC. Amino acids: CASSPQPSNYGYTF. The full variable domain, its missing parts supplied by reference TRBV18 and TRBJ1-2, is NAGVMQNPRHLVRRRGQEARLRCSPMKGHSHVYWYRQLPEEGLKFMVYLQKENIIDESGMPKERFSAEFPKEGPSILRIQQVVRGDSAAYFCASSPQPSNYGYTFGSGTRLTVV.

This clonotype has only a few counts. The rearrangement uses TRBV6-2 or TRBV6-3 and TRBJ1-2; 7 nucleotides line up with TRBD1. CDR1 and CDR2 (germline): MNHEY, SVGEGT. Unmatched junction bases numbered 12, after V lost 3 bases and J lost 8 bases. This CDR3 spans 15 amino acids. CDR3 nucleotides: TGTGCCAGCAGTTATACTTTCTCACAGGGGTACGGCTACACCTTC. It yields the protein CASSYTFSQGYGYTF.

Many counts were recorded for this clonotype. The chain combines TRBV12-3 or TRBV12-4 with TRBJ1-4; 7 nucleotides agree with TRBD1. V gave up 3 bases and J gave up 11 bases; unmatched junction bases: 9. This CDR3 has 14 amino acids. CDR3 bases: TGTGCCAGCAGTTTCCTCGACGGCAGGGGGAAACTGTTTTTT. It specifies CASSFLDGRGKLFF.